This TCR beta chain was obtained from a study of shared clonotypes between healthy human individuals. An assay was performed, and its level was deep. Original analysis: Filtering of immunoSEQ junctional sequences could not match full-length read filtering. TCRdb keeps only in-frame clones here, not all; method: immunoSEQ multiplex PCR. That table furnishes V, J and clone size, whereas the DNA furnished D and trimming. This table holds a few hundred thousand clones, around 87% found once. Nashville, Tennessee was home to all donors, who were Caucasian adults. The CDR3 has 14 residues. V was pared by 4 bases and J by 6 bases, with 11 bases of the junction left unmatched. Germline values: CDR1 GTSNPN, CDR2 SVGIG (reference sequence).

The rearrangement uses TRBV30 and TRBJ2-7, with 8 nucleotides matching TRBD1. The sequencing input was memory CD8+ T cells sorted from blood. Described subset: CD45RO+ cells pooled with CCR7-negative TemRA cells. This clonotype originated in a man aged 18 to 29 in good health. The CDR3 here is CAWNFPEGTGEQYF. CDR3 bases: TGTGCCTGGAACTTCCCTGAGGGGACAGGCGAGCAGTACTTC.